Listed here are 12 T cell receptor beta chains from one sample, sequenced in a study of blood T cell repertoires in COVID-19. Generated by immunoSEQ multiplex PCR, the TCRdb table keeps only in-frame clones and is missing some. In the table there are some 48,000 clones, around 85% of which are singletons. Sequencing was carried out using peripheral blood. These receptors originate from a woman aged 60-75 years with acute or convalescent COVID-19.

The sample holds one count of this clone. The V gene is TRBV2, the J gene TRBJ1-2, with a weak D call TRBD1 (5 bases). Germline V CDR1 and CDR2: SNHLY, FYNNEI. The CDR3 consists of 13 residues. V was shortened by 7 bases and J by 2 bases, with 11 bases between the two germline ends. The CDR3 spells CASKGPGNYGYTF. CDR3 sequence (DNA): TGTGCCAGCAAAGGGCCAGGGAACTATGGCTACACCTTC.

V usage is TRBV5-1 and J usage is TRBJ2-1; TRBD1 is a possible D gene (5 bases). CDR1 is SGHRS and CDR2 is YFSETQ in the germline V gene. The V gene lost 4 bases and the J gene lost 6 bases, with 14 bases spanning the gap. The CDR3 is 14 amino acids. CDR3 sequence (DNA): TGCGCCAGCAGCCCCAGCCCAGGGATCAATGAGCAGTTCTTC. It is translated as CASSPSPGINEQFF.

The CDR3 is CASSRPGLAENEQFF. CDR3 bases: TGTGCCAGCAGCCGGCCGGGACTAGCGGAGAATGAGCAGTTCTTC. V is TRBV3-1 (or the pseudogene TRBV3-2) and J is TRBJ2-1; 11 bases map to TRBD2. Germline V gene sequence: CDR1 LGHDT, CDR2 YNNKEL (reference sequence). This CDR3 is 15 amino acids long. V was clipped by 4 bases and J by 7 bases; unmatched bases: 6.

This clone has at least ten counts. V is TRBV10-1 and J is TRBJ2-5, with 10 bases fitting TRBD2. In germline, CDR1 is WNHNN, CDR2 SYGVQD (reference sequence). V lost 11 bases to trimming and J lost 13 bases; unmatched junction nucleotides: 22. CDR3 length: 15 amino acids. CDR3 nucleotide sequence: TGCGCCCCCTCTGACCGGACTAGCGGTAAAGAGACGTCGTACTTC. It codes for CAPSDRTSGKETSYF.

The J gene is TRBJ2-5, the V gene TRBV29-1; TRBD2 is a possible D gene (5 bases). The ends were cut back, 4 bases at V and 5 bases at J, with 11 bases in the middle. The CDR3 contains 12 residues. The germline V gene encodes CDR1 SQVTM and CDR2 ANQGSEA. The CDR3 is CSVVRGAETQYF. The CDR3 DNA sequence: TGCAGCGTTGTCCGGGGAGCCGAGACCCAGTACTTC.

The chain has TRBV30 and TRBJ1-6; TRBD1 might be the D (6 bases). Germline V gene lookup returns CDR1 GTSNPN and CDR2 SVGIG (reference sequence). The CDR3 contains 14 residues. CDR3 in DNA: TGTGCATCCGGACAGAGCTCCTATAATTCACCCCTCCACTTT. Translated: CASGQSSYNSPLHF.

CDR3 region: CAPSPGDSYEQYF. The CDR3 coding sequence is TGCGCCCCAAGCCCAGGGGACTCCTACGAGCAGTACTTC. The V gene is TRBV4-1, the J gene TRBJ2-7; D perhaps matches TRBD1 (6 bases). This CDR3 is 13 amino acids long. The germline V gene has CDR1 MGHRA and CDR2 YSYEKL. V was pared by 11 bases and J by 0 bases, with 14 bases between.

The rearrangement links TRBV5-6 to TRBJ1-4; D might be TRBD1 (6 bases). The CDR3 totals 15 residues. Deletions cut 2 bases from V and 8 bases from J, with 16 bases between. The germline V gene encodes CDR1 SGHDT and CDR2 YYEEEE. CDR3 amino acids: CASSFKDRGNEKLFF. CDR3 coding DNA: TGTGCCAGCAGCTTTAAGGATAGGGGGAACGAAAAACTGTTTTTT.

The rearrangement uses TRBV6-2 or TRBV6-3 and TRBJ2-6, with D hard to call. This CDR3 has 11 amino acids. V lost 4 bases to trimming and J lost 9 bases, with 4 bases between them. Germline V CDR1 and CDR2: MNHEY, SVGEGT. This CDR3 is CASSSSNVLTF. CDR3 in DNA: TGTGCCAGCAGTTCGAGCAACGTCCTGACTTTC.

The V gene is TRBV19, the J gene TRBJ2-3, with a possible D match to TRBD2 (5 bases). Trimming took off 5 bases at V and 4 bases at J, with 16 bases between the two ends. Germline CDR1 LNHDA, CDR2 SQIVND (reference sequence). The CDR3 spans 15 residues. Here the CDR3 DNA reads TGTGCCAGTAGTGCGGCGGGTGTGTCTGCAGATACGCAGTATTTT. Protein product: CASSAAGVSADTQYF.

This clone has only a few counts. The chain links TRBV13 to TRBJ2-5, with a weak D call TRBD1 (5 bases). Germline loops: CDR1 PRHDT, CDR2 FYEKMQ (reference sequence). The CDR3 is 15 residues long. Trimming shortened V by 5 bases and J by 1 base, and 14 bases separated the two germline ends. CDR3 sequence: CASSPRGQGQETQYF. The CDR3 coding sequence is TGTGCCAGCAGCCCCCGCGGCCAGGGCCAAGAGACCCAGTACTTC.

The gene calls are TRBV28 and TRBJ2-1, with 12 bases identical to TRBD2. Germline loops: CDR1 MDHEN, CDR2 SYDVKM. This CDR3 region has 14 residues. V lost 3 bases to trimming and J lost 10 bases; unmatched junction nucleotides: 4. The CDR3, as DNA: TGTGCCAGCAGTTTGACTAGCGGGAGACGAGAGCAGTTCTTC. Translation gives CASSLTSGRREQFF. Together with reference TRBV28 and TRBJ2-1, the CDR3 gives the full variable domain: DVKVTQSSRYLVKRTGEKVFLECVQDMDHENMFWYRQDPGLGLRLIYFSYDVKMKEKGDIPEGYSVSREKKERFSLILESASTNQTSMYLCASSLTSGRREQFFGPGTRLTVL.